The following is a T cell receptor (beta chain) sequence with its context. The antigen remains undetermined. Time point in this sample: baseline, week 1 (first vaccination visit). Indicated treatment: pre-vaccination baseline after standard-of-care therapy. Donors had new WHO grade 3 or 4 IDH1-mutant, ATRX-lost astrocytomas. The sample is drawn from a study of a mutant IDH1 vaccine in newly diagnosed glioma. Looking at the study overall: Mean patient age was around 40 years; approximately 62% were male and 37.5% female. Before enrollment, patients got radiotherapy alone, temozolomide alone, or mostly the combination. Study-wide results and caveats: Pseudoprogression appears to have had no connection to changes in top peripheral T cell clonotypes.

Clones were read by immunoSEQ multiplex PCR, and TCRdb kept only the in-frame ones, dropping some. Among approximately 70,000 clones, roughly 85% were seen once, and the ten largest hold 2.5% to 3.5%. The CDR3 has 14 residues. V shed 4 bases, J shed 4 bases, and the junction held 6 bases outside the gene matches. Germline V lookup: CDR1 SQVTM, CDR2 ANQGSEA. Material: PBMCs, obtained from a glioma patient treated with radiotherapy, temozolomide or both. This sequence joins TRBV29-1 and TRBJ2-3; 9 bases map to TRBD1. This TCR derives from a man aged 25 to 40 with glioma. This chain's CDR3 is CSVARTGVADTQYF. The DNA of the CDR3 is TGCAGCGTTGCCAGGACAGGGGTTGCAGATACGCAGTATTTT.